The 5 T cell receptor beta chains reported below all come from one sample, sequenced in a study of T cell repertoires in cytomegalovirus infection. TCRdb fed the reads into MiXCR, producing one record per CDR3 protein. This sample has 680,000 or so distinct CDR3 sequences, with approximately 40% found just once. Sequencing used PBMCs. These receptors all stem from a human donor in good health (CMV status not recorded). Some clones in this sample may be carry-over from other donors' samples.

J is TRBJ1-1 and V is TRBV28; D unclear. V dropped 6 bases and J dropped 1 base, with 12 bases sitting between them. CDR1 is MDHEN and CDR2 is SYDVKM in the germline V gene. CDR3 length: 14 amino acids. CDR3 sequence: CASRLRLSNTEAFF. CDR3 DNA sequence: TGTGCCAGCAGACTACGCCTTTCGAACACTGAAGCTTTCTTT. Looking up the rest from reference TRBV28 and TRBJ1-1 gives the full variable domain: DVKVTQSSRYLVKRTGEKVFLECVQDMDHENMFWYRQDPGLGLRLIYFSYDVKMKEKGDIPEGYSVSREKKERFSLILESASTNQTSMYLCASRLRLSNTEAFFGQGTRLTVV.

The V gene is TRBV29-1, the J gene TRBJ1-3, with D possibly TRBD1 on 5 matching bases. V lost 5 bases and J lost 4, with 12 bases in between. This CDR3 contains 13 residues. The germline V gene encodes CDR1 SQVTM and CDR2 ANQGSEA. CDR3 sequence: CSVSQGSGNTIYF. The CDR3 DNA sequence: TGCAGCGTTTCCCAGGGATCCGGAAACACCATATATTTT.

The J gene is TRBJ2-1, the V gene TRBV15, with D possibly TRBD1 on 6 matching bases. CDR1 and CDR2 from the germline V gene are LNHNV and YYDKDF (reference sequence). The length of the CDR3 is 12 residues. Deletions cut 0 bases from V and 14 bases from J, with 11 bases between. The CDR3 DNA reads TGTGCCACCAGCAGAGATCATAGGGACAAGTTCTTC. It encodes CATSRDHRDKFF.

On this clonotype: The CDR3 ends on some other residue instead of the conserved phenylalanine or tryptophan, so this is likely a read error. V usage is TRBV6-7 and J usage is TRBJ1-1, with D possibly being TRBD1 (6 bases). TRBV6-7 is placed among ORFs of uncertain function. The CDR3 spans 13 residues. CDR3 nucleotide sequence: TGTGCCACCAGTAGAAGGGGGTCCACTGAAGCTTTCTTA. It encodes CATSRRGSTEAFL.

The CDR3 spells CASSAGLAGATGELFF. The CDR3 region has the DNA TGTGCCAGCAGCGCCGGACTAGCGGGAGCCACCGGGGAGCTGTTTTTT. V is TRBV5-4 and J is TRBJ2-2, with 13 bases matching TRBD2. CDR3 length: 16 residues. Germline CDR1 SGHNT, CDR2 YYREEE (reference sequence). Trimming cost V 4 bases and J 4 bases; bases outside gene matches: 4.